This is a list of T cell receptor beta chains from one sample in a study of molecular identifiers for immune sequencing clone quantification. In TCRdb, the PCR reads were re-called with MiXCR into one record per CDR3 protein. The sample comprises approximately 680,000 distinct CDR3 sequences, around 25% of which are singletons, and 0.7% to 0.95% rests with the top ten. The sample taken for sequencing was naive CD8+ T cells from blood, with Jurkat cell RNA spiked in. The receptors shown here come from a human donor in good health. Some libraries in this study had Jurkat cell RNA spiked in. Each CDR3 is given with its conserved first and last residue. Each record gives: CDR3 length, J gene, V gene, D gene, clone size, CDR3 protein, CDR3 DNA. D genes are given only for firm matches. The size field is filled for only some rows; it gives once, few, many or a size class.

length: 14; J: TRBJ2-5; V: TRBV6-1; D: .; size: .; CDR3: CASSEYRSRDAQYF; DNA: TGTGCCAGCAGTGAATATCGATCAAGAGACGCCCAGTACTTC
length: 15; J: TRBJ2-7; V: TRBV4-1; D: .; size: few; CDR3: CASSQGDIKFGEQYF; DNA: TGCGCCAGCAGCCAAGGGGACATTAAATTTGGCGAGCAGTACTTC
length: 15; J: TRBJ2-4; V: TRBV7-9; D: .; size: few; CDR3: CASSNRDLAKNIQYF; DNA: TGTGCCAGCAGCAACCGGGACCTAGCCAAAAACATTCAGTACTTC
length: 16; J: TRBJ2-1; V: TRBV24-1; D: .; size: few; CDR3: CATSDFKEAPYNEQFF; DNA: TGTGCCACCAGTGATTTCAAGGAGGCGCCCTACAATGAGCAGTTCTTC
length: 14; J: TRBJ1-2; V: TRBV7-8; D: TRBD1; size: few; CDR3: CASSLRTGSYGYTF; DNA: TGTGCCAGCAGCCTACGGACAGGTAGCTATGGCTACACCTTC
length: 16; J: TRBJ2-1; V: TRBV12-3/TRBV12-4; D: TRBD2; size: .; CDR3: CASSLLLYPAGDEQFF; DNA: TGTGCCAGCAGTTTACTGCTATACCCAGCGGGGGATGAGCAGTTCTTC
length: 17; J: TRBJ2-2; V: TRBV30; D: TRBD2; size: once; CDR3: CAWSVFLSGRAPGELFF; DNA: TGTGCCTGGAGTGTCTTCCTTAGCGGGAGGGCCCCCGGGGAGCTGTTTTTT
length: 13; J: TRBJ2-1; V: TRBV29-1; D: TRBD2; size: .; CDR3: CSAILAEDNEQFF; DNA: TGCAGCGCAATTCTAGCGGAAGACAATGAGCAGTTCTTC
length: 16; J: TRBJ1-2; V: TRBV6-2/TRBV6-3; D: TRBD1; size: few; CDR3: CASSRTGPIANYGYTF; DNA: TGTGCCAGCAGTCGGACAGGCCCGATTGCTAACTATGGCTACACCTTC
length: 15; J: TRBJ1-6; V: TRBV7-9; D: TRBD1; size: .; CDR3: CASSLVDRVNSPLHF; DNA: TGTGCCAGCAGCTTAGTGGACAGGGTTAATTCACCCCTCCACTTT
length: 14; J: TRBJ2-6; V: TRBV5-1; D: .; size: many; CDR3: CASGEVTGANVLTF; DNA: TGCGCCAGCGGCGAGGTGACTGGGGCCAACGTCCTGACTTTC
length: 16; J: TRBJ2-5; V: TRBV5-1; D: TRBD1; size: .; CDR3: CATARGTRTGWETQYF; DNA: TGCGCCACCGCCCGGGGTACGAGGACAGGGTGGGAGACCCAGTACTTC
length: 15; J: TRBJ2-5; V: TRBV6-2/TRBV6-3; D: TRBD1; size: .; CDR3: CASRLTGGLGETQYF; DNA: TGTGCCAGCAGACTGACAGGGGGGTTAGGAGAGACCCAGTACTTC
length: 15; J: TRBJ2-2; V: TRBV4-1; D: TRBD1; size: many; CDR3: CASSPGTVDTGELFF; DNA: TGCGCCAGCAGCCCCGGGACAGTCGACACCGGGGAGCTGTTTTTT
length: 16; J: TRBJ2-7; V: TRBV4-3; D: TRBD2; size: few; CDR3: CASSQERAGGPYEQYF; DNA: TGCGCCAGCAGCCAAGAACGAGCGGGAGGACCCTACGAGCAGTACTTC
length: 16; J: TRBJ2-1; V: TRBV20-1; D: TRBD1; size: .; CDR3: CSAITTGQGHGNEEFF; DNA: TGCAGTGCTATTACGACCGGACAGGGGCATGGCAATGAGGAGTTCTTC
length: 11; J: TRBJ1-1; V: TRBV6-6; D: .; size: many; CDR3: CASSFPQGAFF; DNA: TGTGCCAGCAGTTTTCCCCAGGGAGCTTTCTTT
length: 17; J: TRBJ2-3; V: TRBV4-2; D: TRBD2; size: many; CDR3: CASSQATSGIRPDTQYF; DNA: TGTGCCAGCAGCCAAGCGACTAGCGGGATACGCCCAGATACGCAGTATTTT
length: 17; J: TRBJ2-7; V: TRBV4-1; D: TRBD1; size: .; CDR3: CASSQEAYTGQPYEQYF; DNA: TGCGCCAGCAGCCAAGAGGCCTATACGGGACAGCCCTACGAGCAGTACTTC
length: 17; J: TRBJ2-1; V: TRBV6-2/TRBV6-3; D: .; size: many; CDR3: CASSYLAVVPGYNEQFF; DNA: TGTGCCAGCAGTTACCTTGCCGTTGTTCCTGGTTACAATGAGCAGTTCTTC
length: 16; J: TRBJ2-7; V: TRBV13; D: .; size: .; CDR3: CASSPPLGSGAYEQYF; DNA: TGTGCCAGCAGCCCCCCGCTCGGTAGCGGAGCATACGAGCAGTACTTC
length: 17; J: TRBJ1-2; V: TRBV5-4; D: TRBD1; size: few; CDR3: CASSLAISTGGHYGYTF; DNA: TGTGCCAGCAGCTTGGCCATTTCGACAGGGGGTCACTATGGCTACACCTTC
length: 14; J: TRBJ2-1; V: TRBV7-2; D: TRBD2; size: many; CDR3: CASSPSGGALEQFF; DNA: TGTGCCAGCAGCCCCAGCGGGGGGGCCCTTGAGCAGTTCTTC
length: 17; J: TRBJ2-5; V: TRBV20-1; D: TRBD2; size: many; CDR3: CSASMTSGAYYQETQYF; DNA: TGCAGTGCTAGCATGACTAGCGGGGCCTATTACCAAGAGACCCAGTACTTC
length: 17; J: TRBJ2-3; V: TRBV7-9; D: TRBD2; size: many; CDR3: CASSSILSGRSTDTQYF; DNA: TGTGCCAGCAGCTCGATTCTTAGCGGGAGAAGTACAGATACGCAGTATTTT